Below are 21 T cell receptor beta chains sequenced from a single sample in a study of control samples from healthy donors and cancer patients. Using immunoSEQ multiplex PCR, the repertoire was profiled, and TCRdb retains in-frame clones only, with some absent. The table has roughly 140,000 clones, about 89% seen once; the top ten hold 4.9%. Sequenced sample: blood. The origin of the receptors is a man aged 30-40 years in good health.

The chain has TRBV4-1 and TRBJ1-1; tentatively, D is TRBD1 (6 bases). The CDR3 totals 15 residues. V was cut by 2 bases and J by 8 bases, with 18 bases left in between. The V gene's germline CDR1 is MGHRA and CDR2 YSYEKL. The CDR3 spells CASSQQAGATTEAFF. In DNA, the CDR3 is TGCGCCAGCAGCCAACAAGCAGGGGCAACCACCGAAGCTTTCTTT.

This clone was recorded once. The rearrangement links TRBV5-4 to TRBJ1-2, with TRBD1 matching over 10 bases. V was clipped by 4 bases and J by 9 bases; unmatched bases: 9. CDR1 and CDR2 from the germline V gene are SGHNT and YYREEE (reference sequence). The CDR3 is 14 amino acids. The CDR3 spells CASSAGTGASRYTF. CDR3 nucleotides: TGTGCCAGCAGCGCCGGGACAGGGGCCTCCCGCTACACCTTC.

The chain has TRBV6-5 and TRBJ1-2; no definite D call. This CDR3 comprises 14 residues. Trimming removed 5 bases from V and 7 bases from J, with 17 bases in between. CDR1 and CDR2 from the germline V gene are MNHEY and SVGAGI. The CDR3 DNA sequence: TGTGCCAGCAGTCCTGGCCCTCTTATCTTTGGCTACACCTTC. Residues: CASSPGPLIFGYTF.

A word on this clone: Compared with germline, one end of the junction differs, possibly owing to a read error. The CDR3 loop reads CASSSGLAGGTDTQYF. CDR3 bases: TGTGCTAGCAGCTCGGGACTAGCGGGAGGCACAGATACGCAGTATTTT. The chain is built from TRBV7-7 and TRBJ2-3; TRBD2 aligns across 14 bases. The length of the CDR3 is 16 residues. Germline V lookup: CDR1 SSHAT, CDR2 FNYEAQ (reference sequence). Combining the CDR3 with reference TRBV7-7 and TRBJ2-3 gives the whole variable domain GAGVSQSPRYKVTKRGQDVTLRCDPISSHATLYWYQQALGQGPEFLTYFNYEAQPDKSGLPSDRFSAERPEGSISTLTIQRTEQRDSAMYRCASSSGLAGGTDTQYFGPGTRLTVL.

V and J are TRBV7-6 and TRBJ2-2; possibly TRBD1 or TRBD2 for D (5 bases each). The ends were cut back, 5 bases at V and 7 bases at J, with 17 bases in the middle. CDR1 and CDR2 (germline): SGHVS, FNYEAQ. The CDR3 length is 15 residues. CDR3 nucleotide sequence: TGTGCCAGCAGCATAACCGGGGCCTCGGGCGGGGAGCTGTTTTTT. Translating gives CASSITGASGGELFF. Based on the CDR3 plus reference TRBV7-6 and TRBJ2-2, the full variable domain is GAGVSQSPRYKVTKRGQDVALRCDPISGHVSLYWYRQALGQGPEFLTYFNYEAQQDKSGLPNDRFSAERPEGSISTLTIQRTEQRDSAMYRCASSITGASGGELFFGEGSRLTVL.

V usage is TRBV3-1 (or the pseudogene TRBV3-2) and J usage is TRBJ1-1, with D maybe TRBD1 (6 bases). The CDR3 consists of 12 residues. With 10 bases removed from V and 6 bases from J, the gap between germline ends came to 15 bases. Germline lookup yields CDR1 LGHDT and CDR2 YNNKEL (reference sequence). The CDR3 DNA reads TGTGCCACCCGACGCGGGGGCGCTGAAGCTTTCTTT. This encodes CATRRGGAEAFF.

This clone was detected only once. This chain connects TRBV6-2 or TRBV6-3 to TRBJ2-1, with TRBD2 identical over 11 bases. Germline CDR1 and CDR2: MNHEY and SVGEGT. Germline trimming cut 4 bases from V and 8 bases from J; bases unmatched to any gene: 10. The CDR3 runs 16 residues. CDR3 region: CASSWTTSGVPYEQFF. In DNA form, the CDR3 reads TGTGCCAGCAGTTGGACGACTAGCGGGGTTCCGTATGAGCAGTTCTTC.

The chain couples TRBV3-1 (or the pseudogene TRBV3-2) to TRBJ2-1, with TRBD1 as a possible D gene (7 bases). The V gene's germline CDR1 is LGHDT and CDR2 YNNKEL (reference sequence). With 7 bases removed from V and 5 bases from J, the gap between germline ends came to 21 bases. This CDR3 comprises 16 residues. CDR3 in amino acids: CASTPGGLAPHNEQFF. CDR3 DNA sequence: TGTGCCAGCACCCCAGGGGGGCTAGCCCCCCACAATGAGCAGTTCTTC.

V gene TRBV24-1 combines with J gene TRBJ2-5, with 9 bases lining up with TRBD2. The V gene's germline CDR1 is KGHDR and CDR2 SFDVKD. After removal of 7 bases from V and 3 bases from J, the junction contained 2 bases not matched to a gene. The CDR3 consists of 13 residues. The chain's CDR3 is CATRRGGEETQYF. The CDR3 bases are TGTGCCACCAGGCGCGGGGGGGAAGAGACCCAGTACTTC.

The chain employs TRBV4-1 and TRBJ2-7; TRBD2 might be the D (5 bases). V gave up 1 base and J gave up 4 bases, with 8 bases separating them. Germline V gene data show CDR1 as MGHRA and CDR2 as YSYEKL. The CDR3 loop spans 13 amino acids. The CDR3 reads CASSQGTGYEQYF. For the CDR3, the DNA is TGCGCCAGCAGCCAAGGGACGGGGTACGAGCAGTACTTC.

The chain uses TRBV10-3 and TRBJ2-3; TRBD1 matches 12 bases. The CDR3 extends over 14 amino acids. Germline-derived CDR1 and CDR2 are ENHRY and SYGVKD. V was clipped by 9 bases and J by 2 bases; unmatched bases: 3. CDR3 sequence reads: CAIRGQGATDTQYF. The DNA of the CDR3 is TGTGCCATACGGGGACAGGGGGCCACAGATACGCAGTATTTT.

This chain joins TRBV7-8 and TRBJ1-2; D might be TRBD1 (6 bases). CDR3 length: 15 residues. V dropped 1 base and J dropped 8 bases, with 17 bases sitting between them. Looked up from germline, CDR1 is SGHVS and CDR2 is FQNEAQ. The chain's CDR3 is CASSLVGGGREGYTF. The CDR3 DNA is TGTGCCAGCAGCTTAGTGGGCGGGGGGCGAGAGGGCTACACCTTC.

A few counts support this clone. The chain employs TRBV24-1 and TRBJ2-3; D not certain. Germline loops: CDR1 KGHDR, CDR2 SFDVKD. V was clipped by 10 bases and J by 6 bases, with 7 bases between them. The CDR3 spans 10 residues. CDR3 amino acids: CATEQDTQYF. CDR3 DNA sequence: TGTGCCACTGAGCAGGATACGCAGTATTTT.

This chain uses TRBV4-3 with TRBJ2-5, with no clear D. There are 14 residues in the CDR3. The germline CDR1 and CDR2 sequences are LGHNA and YSLEER. V gave up 0 bases and J gave up 3 bases, with 8 bases separating them. The CDR3 region has the DNA TGCGCCAGCAGCCAAGATTGGGGTAAAGAGACCCAGTACTTC. Translating it yields CASSQDWGKETQYF.

The V and J genes are TRBV6-6 and TRBJ1-5; 9 nucleotides line up with TRBD1. With V trimmed by 0 bases and J by 4 bases, 4 bases remained unmatched. The CDR3 is made up of 16 amino acids. CDR1 and CDR2 from the germline V gene are MNHNY and SVGAGI (reference sequence). The chain's CDR3 is CASSYSIGQGNQPQHF. CDR3 sequence (DNA): TGTGCCAGCAGTTACTCGATTGGACAGGGGAATCAGCCCCAGCATTTT.

The V and J genes are TRBV4-3 and TRBJ2-7; a possible D gene is TRBD1 (6 bases). V lost 3 bases to trimming and J lost 0 bases, with 15 bases between them. This CDR3 has 16 residues. Germline CDR1 LGHNA, CDR2 YSLEER. The CDR3 bases are TGCGCCAGCAGCCATATCAACAGGGCGCTCTCCTACGAGCAGTACTTC. It is translated as CASSHINRALSYEQYF.

The chain is built from TRBV2 and TRBJ1-2, with no clear D. Deletions cut 8 bases from V and 2 bases from J, with 12 bases between. The CDR3 spans 13 residues. From germline, CDR1 is SNHLY and CDR2 FYNNEI. This chain's CDR3 is CASGRGSNYGYTF. CDR3 DNA: TGTGCCAGCGGCCGTGGCAGCAACTATGGCTACACCTTC. The variable domain in full, completed from reference TRBV2 and TRBJ1-2, reads EPEVTQTPSHQVTQMGQEVILRCVPISNHLYFYWYRQILGQKVEFLVSFYNNEISEKSEIFDDQFSVERPDGSNFTLKIRSTKLEDSAMYFCASGRGSNYGYTFGSGTRLTVV.

V and J are TRBV19 and TRBJ2-1; tentative D call: TRBD1 (6 bases). This CDR3 has 14 amino acids. V was pared by 1 base and J by 8 bases, with 12 bases between. Germline values: CDR1 LNHDA, CDR2 SQIVND (reference sequence). CDR3 sequence (DNA): TGTGCCAGTAGTATAGGGGGGCTGTTGGATGAGCAGTTCTTC. Translating it yields CASSIGGLLDEQFF.

This chain joins TRBV13 and TRBJ1-1; D ambiguous. Germline CDR1 and CDR2: PRHDT and FYEKMQ (reference sequence). The length of the CDR3 is 15 residues. The V end was cut by 5 bases, the J end by 9 bases, with 22 bases between. CDR3 sequence: CASSPREGFQVKAFF. CDR3 sequence (DNA): TGTGCCAGCAGCCCCCGGGAAGGGTTCCAGGTCAAAGCTTTCTTT.

The V and J genes are TRBV6-2 or TRBV6-3 and TRBJ2-1; a weak D match, TRBD1 (6 bases). Germline CDR1 MNHEY, CDR2 SVGEGT. The CDR3 runs to 14 residues. V was pared by 6 bases and J by 6 bases, with 15 bases between. The CDR3 region has the DNA TGTGCCAGCAGCCAGGACAGCCGGCCCAATGAGCAGTTCTTC. This sequence encodes CASSQDSRPNEQFF.

The chain is built from TRBV2 and TRBJ1-5, with D maybe TRBD1 (5 bases). Trimming stripped 6 bases from V and 2 bases from J, with 14 bases between. Germline values: CDR1 SNHLY, CDR2 FYNNEI. This CDR3 comprises 15 residues. The chain's CDR3 is CASRGHGERNQPQHF. CDR3 nucleotide sequence: TGTGCCAGCAGGGGGCATGGGGAGCGCAATCAGCCCCAGCATTTT.